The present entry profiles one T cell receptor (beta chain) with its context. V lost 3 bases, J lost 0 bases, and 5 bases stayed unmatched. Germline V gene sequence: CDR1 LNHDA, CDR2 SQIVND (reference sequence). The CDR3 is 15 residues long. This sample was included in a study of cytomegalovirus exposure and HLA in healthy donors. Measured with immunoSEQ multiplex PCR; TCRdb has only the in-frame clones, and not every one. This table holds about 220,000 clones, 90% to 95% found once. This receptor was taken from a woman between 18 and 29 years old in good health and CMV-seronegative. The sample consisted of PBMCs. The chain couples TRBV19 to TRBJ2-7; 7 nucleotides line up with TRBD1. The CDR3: CASSMGSGGSYEQYF. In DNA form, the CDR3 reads TGTGCCAGTAGTATGGGGTCAGGGGGCTCCTACGAGCAGTACTTC.